These 11 T cell receptor beta chains originate from one sample sequenced in a study of blood T cell repertoires in COVID-19. The method was immunoSEQ multiplex PCR; TCRdb's version includes in-frame clones alone and lacks a portion of them. This sample carries 190,000 or so clones, around 83% of them seen once, and the ten largest clones take less than 3.5%. Sequenced material: peripheral blood. These receptors were taken from a woman in her twenties or thirties with active or convalescent COVID-19.

The chain combines TRBV30 with TRBJ1-2; weak D call: TRBD1 (6 bases). Germline loops: CDR1 GTSNPN, CDR2 SVGIG (reference sequence). The CDR3 extends over 13 amino acids. Trimming removed 2 bases at V and 4 bases at J, with 11 bases between. Here the CDR3 DNA reads TGTGCCTGGAGTCAGGGGAGAGGCTATGGCTACACCTTC. The encoded protein is CAWSQGRGYGYTF. The whole variable domain, remainder taken from reference TRBV30 and TRBJ1-2, is SQTIHQWPATLVQPVGSPLSLECTVEGTSNPNLYWYRQAAGRGLQLLFYSVGIGQISSEVPQNLSASRPQDRQFILSSKKLLLSDSGFYLCAWSQGRGYGYTFGSGTRLTVV.

V is TRBV18 and J is TRBJ2-5; TRBD2 is a possible D gene (6 bases). The CDR3 loop spans 14 amino acids. Trimming pared 4 bases from V and 3 bases from J, leaving 12 bases between. The germline V gene has CDR1 KGHSH and CDR2 LQKENI. In nucleotides, the CDR3 is TGTGCCAGCTCACAGGGACTGGGGAAAGAGACCCAGTACTTC. Translated, it gives CASSQGLGKETQYF.

The chain recombines TRBV5-4 with TRBJ2-5, with TRBD2 identical over 9 bases. CDR1 and CDR2 (germline): SGHNT, YYREEE (reference sequence). The V and J ends lost 3 bases and 6 bases, in that order; junction bases with no gene match: 9. The CDR3 is 15 amino acids. CDR3 coding DNA: TGTGCCAGCAGCTACCTCGATAGCGGGAGTAAGACCCAGTACTTC. Translating gives CASSYLDSGSKTQYF.

The chain joins TRBV9 to TRBJ2-3; tentative D call: TRBD2 (6 bases). This CDR3 has 14 residues. The germline CDR1 and CDR2 sequences are SGDLS and YYNGEE. V gave up 2 bases and J gave up 10 bases, with 17 bases separating them. This chain's CDR3 is CASSVSTSLEAQYF. CDR3 nucleotide sequence: TGTGCCAGCAGCGTTTCGACTAGTTTGGAGGCGCAGTATTTT.

This chain links TRBV7-2 with TRBJ2-7; 8 bases agree with TRBD1. V trimming: 0 bases; J trimming: 5 bases; junction bases outside the gene matches: 9. The CDR3 has 16 amino acids. Germline assignment: CDR1 SGHTA and CDR2 FQGNSA. CDR3 in amino acids: CASSLAAQGASHEQYF. CDR3 in DNA: TGTGCCAGCAGCTTAGCGGCGCAGGGGGCATCCCACGAGCAGTACTTC.

The V call is TRBV7-2, the J call TRBJ2-3, with 8 bases lining up with TRBD2. This CDR3 has 18 residues. The junction had 15 bases not matched to a gene; V was cut back by 5 bases and J by 2 bases. Germline V gene lookup returns CDR1 SGHTA and CDR2 FQGNSA. CDR3 DNA: TGTGCCAGCAGCCCTTGGGTAGCGGGATCGACCCTCACAGATACGCAGTATTTT. Protein product: CASSPWVAGSTLTDTQYF.

The chain employs TRBV7-2 and TRBJ2-3, with D possibly matching TRBD2 (5 bases). The CDR3 spans 14 residues. V lost 1 base and J lost 7, with 12 bases in between. The germline V gene encodes CDR1 SGHTA and CDR2 FQGNSA. DNA for the CDR3: TGTGCCAGCAGCTTAGGAGAGCGGACCTATACGCAGTATTTT. Its protein is CASSLGERTYTQYF. The variable domain in full, with the rest retrieved from reference TRBV7-2 and TRBJ2-3, is GAGVSQSPSNKVTEKGKDVELRCDPISGHTALYWYRQSLGQGLEFLIYFQGNSAPDKSGLPSDRFSAERTGGSVSTLTIQRTQQEDSAVYLCASSLGERTYTQYFGPGTRLTVL.

The V and J genes are TRBV5-1 and TRBJ2-2; D uncertain. The ends were cut back, 7 bases at V and 1 base at J, with 5 bases in the middle. The germline CDR1 and CDR2 sequences are SGHRS and YFSETQ. This CDR3 has 12 residues. The CDR3 reads CASSVNTGELFF. For the CDR3, the DNA is TGCGCCAGCTCCGTGAACACCGGGGAGCTGTTTTTT.

The CDR3 spells CSVVEGTDTQYF. The DNA for the CDR3 is TGCAGCGTTGTTGAGGGCACAGATACGCAGTATTTT. The gene calls are TRBV29-1 and TRBJ2-3; D gene uncertain. V was pared by 4 bases and J by 1 base, with 6 bases between. CDR3 size: 12 residues. CDR1 and CDR2 (germline): SQVTM, ANQGSEA.

This chain joins TRBV5-1 and TRBJ1-1; D is possibly TRBD1 (6 bases). CDR3 size: 16 residues. The V end lost 0 bases, the J end lost 4 bases, and 16 bases lay between the germline ends. Germline-derived CDR1 and CDR2 are SGHRS and YFSETQ. This CDR3 reads CASSLAGESLVTEAFF. CDR3 coding DNA: TGCGCCAGCAGCTTGGCAGGGGAGTCGCTGGTCACTGAAGCTTTCTTT.

The chain combines TRBV19 with TRBJ1-3; D is uncertain. Germline CDR1 reads LNHDA; CDR2 reads SQIVND (reference sequence). CDR3 length: 15 residues. Trimming stripped 6 bases from V and 4 bases from J, with 16 bases between. The CDR3 coding sequence is TGTGCCAGTAGGGATGCCGGGGTGTCGGGAAACACCATATATTTT. Translated: CASRDAGVSGNTIYF.